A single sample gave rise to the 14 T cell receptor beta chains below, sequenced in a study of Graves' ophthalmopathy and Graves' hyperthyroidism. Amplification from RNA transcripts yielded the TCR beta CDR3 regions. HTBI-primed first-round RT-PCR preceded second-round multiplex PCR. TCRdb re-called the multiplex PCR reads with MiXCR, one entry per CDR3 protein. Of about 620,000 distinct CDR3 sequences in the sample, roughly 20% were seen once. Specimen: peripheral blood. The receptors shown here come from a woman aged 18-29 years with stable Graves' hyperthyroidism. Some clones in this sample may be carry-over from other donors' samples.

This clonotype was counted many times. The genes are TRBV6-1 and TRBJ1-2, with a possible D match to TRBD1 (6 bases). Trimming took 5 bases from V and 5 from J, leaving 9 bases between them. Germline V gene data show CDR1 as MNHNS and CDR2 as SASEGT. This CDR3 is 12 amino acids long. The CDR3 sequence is CASSLGTYGYTF. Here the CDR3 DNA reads TGTGCCAGCAGTCTCGGGACATATGGCTACACCTTC.

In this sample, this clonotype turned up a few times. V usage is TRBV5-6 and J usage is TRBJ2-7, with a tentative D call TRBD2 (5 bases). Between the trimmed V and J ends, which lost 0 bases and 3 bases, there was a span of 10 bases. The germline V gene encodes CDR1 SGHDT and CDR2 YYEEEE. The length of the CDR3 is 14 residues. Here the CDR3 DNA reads TGTGCCAGCAGCTTGGGGAGCCGGGACTACGAGCAGTACTTC. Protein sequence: CASSLGSRDYEQYF.

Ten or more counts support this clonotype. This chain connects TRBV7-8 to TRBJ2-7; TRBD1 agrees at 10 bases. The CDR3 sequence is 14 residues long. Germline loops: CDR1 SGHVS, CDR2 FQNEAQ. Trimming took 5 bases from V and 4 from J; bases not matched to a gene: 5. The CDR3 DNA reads TGTGCCAGCAGCAGAGGGACAGGGGCGTACGAGCAGTACTTC. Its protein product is CASSRGTGAYEQYF.

As DNA, the CDR3 is TGTGCCACCAGCCACCCGGACAGGGGCCGAGGGGTGAACACTGAAGCTTTCTTT. Its protein product is CATSHPDRGRGVNTEAFF. The rearrangement uses TRBV24-1 and TRBJ1-1; TRBD1 agrees at 9 bases. The CDR3 consists of 18 residues. V shed 7 bases, J shed 0 bases, and the junction held 14 bases outside the gene matches. Germline V gene sequence: CDR1 KGHDR, CDR2 SFDVKD.

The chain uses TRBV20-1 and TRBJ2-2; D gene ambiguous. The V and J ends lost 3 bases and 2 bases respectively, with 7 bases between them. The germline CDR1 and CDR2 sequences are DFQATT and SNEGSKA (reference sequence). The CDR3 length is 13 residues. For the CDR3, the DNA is TGCAGTGCTAGTTGGCCTAACACCGGGGAGCTGTTTTTT. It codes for CSASWPNTGELFF.

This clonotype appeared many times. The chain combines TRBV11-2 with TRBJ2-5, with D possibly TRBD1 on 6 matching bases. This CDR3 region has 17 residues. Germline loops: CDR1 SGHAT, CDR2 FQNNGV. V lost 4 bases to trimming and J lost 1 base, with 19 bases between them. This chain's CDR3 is CASSYPREGGTQETQYF. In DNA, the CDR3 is TGTGCCAGCAGCTACCCTCGGGAAGGGGGTACCCAAGAGACCCAGTACTTC.

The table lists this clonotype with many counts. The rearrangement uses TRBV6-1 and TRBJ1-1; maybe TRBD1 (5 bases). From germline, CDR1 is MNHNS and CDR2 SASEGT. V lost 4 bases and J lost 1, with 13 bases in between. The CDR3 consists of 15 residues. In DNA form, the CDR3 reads TGTGCCAGCAGTGTCGACAAGGGGAGGAACACTGAAGCTTTCTTT. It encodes CASSVDKGRNTEAFF.

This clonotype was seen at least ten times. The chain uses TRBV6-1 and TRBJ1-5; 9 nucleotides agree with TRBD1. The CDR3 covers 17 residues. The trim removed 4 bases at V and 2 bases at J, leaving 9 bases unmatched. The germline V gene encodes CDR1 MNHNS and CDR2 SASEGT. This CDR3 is CASSVGATGGGNQPQHF. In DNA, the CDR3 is TGTGCCAGCAGTGTGGGGGCGACAGGGGGTGGCAATCAGCCCCAGCATTTT.

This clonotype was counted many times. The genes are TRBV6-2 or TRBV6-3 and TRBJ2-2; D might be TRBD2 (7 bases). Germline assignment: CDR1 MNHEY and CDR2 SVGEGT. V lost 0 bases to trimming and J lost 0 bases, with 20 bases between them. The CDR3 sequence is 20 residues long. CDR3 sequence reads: CASSYSIWVGGAPNTGELFF. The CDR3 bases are TGTGCCAGCAGTTACTCGATCTGGGTAGGGGGGGCTCCGAACACCGGGGAGCTGTTTTTT.

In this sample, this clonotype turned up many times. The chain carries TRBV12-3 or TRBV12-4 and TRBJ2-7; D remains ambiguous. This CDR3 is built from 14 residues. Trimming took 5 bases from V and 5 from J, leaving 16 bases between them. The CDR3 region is CASSDARKIDEQYF. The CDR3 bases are TGTGCCAGCAGTGACGCTAGGAAAATTGACGAGCAGTACTTC.

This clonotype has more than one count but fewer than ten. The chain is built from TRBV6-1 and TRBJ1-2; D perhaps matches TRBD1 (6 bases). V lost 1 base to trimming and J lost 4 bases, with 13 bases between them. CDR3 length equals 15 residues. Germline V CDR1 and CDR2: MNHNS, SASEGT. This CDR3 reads CASSEGPGGSYGYTF. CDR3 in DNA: TGTGCCAGCAGTGAAGGTCCTGGGGGCAGCTATGGCTACACCTTC.

Here the CDR3 reads CASHGQETQYF. The CDR3 DNA reads as TGTGCCAGCCACGGACAAGAGACCCAGTACTTC. V gene TRBV28 combines with J gene TRBJ2-5; D gene unclear. Trimming pared 8 bases from V and 2 bases from J, leaving 6 bases between. This CDR3 has 11 residues. CDR1 MDHEN and CDR2 SYDVKM come from the germline V gene. Complete variable domain (other parts from reference TRBV28 and TRBJ2-5): DVKVTQSSRYLVKRTGEKVFLECVQDMDHENMFWYRQDPGLGLRLIYFSYDVKMKEKGDIPEGYSVSREKKERFSLILESASTNQTSMYLCASHGQETQYFGPGTRLLVL.

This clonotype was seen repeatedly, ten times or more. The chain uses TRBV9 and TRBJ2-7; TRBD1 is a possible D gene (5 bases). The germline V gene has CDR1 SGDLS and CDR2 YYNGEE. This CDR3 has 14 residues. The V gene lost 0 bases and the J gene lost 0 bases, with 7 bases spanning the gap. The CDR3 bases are TGTGCCAGCAGCGTAGACGACAGCTCCTACGAGCAGTACTTC. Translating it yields CASSVDDSSYEQYF.

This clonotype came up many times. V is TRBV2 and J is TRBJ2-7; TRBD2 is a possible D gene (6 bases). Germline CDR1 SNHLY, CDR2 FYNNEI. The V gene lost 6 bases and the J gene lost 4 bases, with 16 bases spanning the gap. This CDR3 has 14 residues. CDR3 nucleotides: TGTGCCAGCAGCCATGGAGGGCTGAAGTACGAGCAGTACTTC. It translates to CASSHGGLKYEQYF.